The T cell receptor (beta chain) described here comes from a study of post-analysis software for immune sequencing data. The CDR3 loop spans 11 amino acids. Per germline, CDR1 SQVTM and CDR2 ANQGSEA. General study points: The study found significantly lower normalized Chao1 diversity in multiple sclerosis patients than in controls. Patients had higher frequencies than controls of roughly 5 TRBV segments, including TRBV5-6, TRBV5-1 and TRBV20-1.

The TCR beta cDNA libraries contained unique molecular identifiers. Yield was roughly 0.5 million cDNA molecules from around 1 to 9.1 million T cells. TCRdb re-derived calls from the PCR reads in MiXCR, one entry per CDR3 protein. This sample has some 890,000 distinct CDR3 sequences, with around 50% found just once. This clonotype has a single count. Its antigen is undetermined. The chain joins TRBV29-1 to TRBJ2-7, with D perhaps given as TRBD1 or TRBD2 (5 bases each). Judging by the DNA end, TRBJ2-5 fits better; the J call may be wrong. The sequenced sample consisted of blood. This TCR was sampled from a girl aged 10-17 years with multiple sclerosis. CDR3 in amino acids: CSVFREETQYF. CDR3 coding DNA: TGCAGCGTATTCAGGGAGGAGACCCAGTACTTC.